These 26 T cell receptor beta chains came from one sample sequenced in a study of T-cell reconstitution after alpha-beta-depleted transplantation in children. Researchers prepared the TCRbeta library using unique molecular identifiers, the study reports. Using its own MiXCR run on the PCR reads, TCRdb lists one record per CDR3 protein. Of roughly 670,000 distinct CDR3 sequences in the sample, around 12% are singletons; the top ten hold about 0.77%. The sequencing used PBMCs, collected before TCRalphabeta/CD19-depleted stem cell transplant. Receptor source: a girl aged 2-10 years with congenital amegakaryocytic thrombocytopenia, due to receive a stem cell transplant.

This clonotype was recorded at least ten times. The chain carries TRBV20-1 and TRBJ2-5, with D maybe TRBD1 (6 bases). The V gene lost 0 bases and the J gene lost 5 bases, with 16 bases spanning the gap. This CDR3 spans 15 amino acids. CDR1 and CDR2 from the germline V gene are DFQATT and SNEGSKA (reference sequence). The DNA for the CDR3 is TGCAGTGCTAGAGATCCGGCAGGGGTTGACGAGACCCAGTACTTC. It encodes CSARDPAGVDETQYF.

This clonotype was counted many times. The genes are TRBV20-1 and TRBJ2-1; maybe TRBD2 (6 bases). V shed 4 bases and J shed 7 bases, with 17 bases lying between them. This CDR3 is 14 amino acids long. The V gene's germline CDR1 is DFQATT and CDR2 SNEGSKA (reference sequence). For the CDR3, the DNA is TGCAGTGCTAAAGACCCCACGGGGGTTAATGAGCAGTTCTTC. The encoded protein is CSAKDPTGVNEQFF.

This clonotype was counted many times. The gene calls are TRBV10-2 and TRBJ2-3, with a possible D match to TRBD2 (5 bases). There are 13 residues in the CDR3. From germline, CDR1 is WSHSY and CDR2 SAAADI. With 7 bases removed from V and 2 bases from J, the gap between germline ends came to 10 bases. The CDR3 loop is CASTTGVTDTQYF. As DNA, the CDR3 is TGCGCCAGCACGACCGGGGTCACAGATACGCAGTATTTT.

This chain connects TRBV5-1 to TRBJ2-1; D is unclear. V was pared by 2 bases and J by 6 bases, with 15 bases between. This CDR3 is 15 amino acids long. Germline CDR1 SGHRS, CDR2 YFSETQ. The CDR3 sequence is CASSFRAPSVNEQFF. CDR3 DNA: TGCGCCAGCAGCTTTCGCGCTCCCAGTGTCAATGAGCAGTTCTTC.

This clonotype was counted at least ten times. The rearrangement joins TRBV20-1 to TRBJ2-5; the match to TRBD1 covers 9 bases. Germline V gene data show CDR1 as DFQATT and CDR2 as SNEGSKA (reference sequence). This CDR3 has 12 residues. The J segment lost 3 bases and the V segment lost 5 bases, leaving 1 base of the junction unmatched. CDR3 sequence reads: CSAWDREETQYF. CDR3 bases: TGCAGTGCTTGGGACAGGGAAGAGACCCAGTACTTC.

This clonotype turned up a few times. This CDR3 reads CASSFAGNSGRAHEQFF. DNA of the CDR3: TGTGCCAGCAGCTTTGCGGGGAATAGCGGGAGGGCACATGAGCAGTTCTTC. The chain employs TRBV7-2 and TRBJ2-1; 11 bases align to TRBD2. Germline CDR1 reads SGHTA; CDR2 reads FQGNSA. This CDR3 is 17 amino acids long. V lost 3 bases and J lost 8; bases outside the gene matches: 12.

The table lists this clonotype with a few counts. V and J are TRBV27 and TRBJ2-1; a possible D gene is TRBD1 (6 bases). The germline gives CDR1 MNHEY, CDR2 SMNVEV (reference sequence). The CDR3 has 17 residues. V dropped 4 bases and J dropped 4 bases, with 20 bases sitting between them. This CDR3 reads CASSSLRVGGLYNEQFF. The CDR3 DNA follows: TGTGCCAGCAGTTCTCTCAGGGTAGGGGGTCTTTACAATGAGCAGTTCTTC.

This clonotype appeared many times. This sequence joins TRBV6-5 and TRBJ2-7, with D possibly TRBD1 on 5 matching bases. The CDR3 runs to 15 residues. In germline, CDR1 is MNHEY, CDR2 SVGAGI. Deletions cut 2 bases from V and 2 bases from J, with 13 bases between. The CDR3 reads CASSYAYTGPYEQYF. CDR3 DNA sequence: TGTGCCAGCAGTTACGCATACACAGGACCCTACGAGCAGTACTTC.

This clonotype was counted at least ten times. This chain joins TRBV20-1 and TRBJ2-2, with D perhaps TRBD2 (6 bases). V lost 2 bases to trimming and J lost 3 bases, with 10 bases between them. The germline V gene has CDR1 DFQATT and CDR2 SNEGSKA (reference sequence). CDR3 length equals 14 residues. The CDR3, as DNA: TGCAGTGCTAGAAGCGGGCGGGACACCGGGGAGCTGTTTTTT. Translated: CSARSGRDTGELFF.

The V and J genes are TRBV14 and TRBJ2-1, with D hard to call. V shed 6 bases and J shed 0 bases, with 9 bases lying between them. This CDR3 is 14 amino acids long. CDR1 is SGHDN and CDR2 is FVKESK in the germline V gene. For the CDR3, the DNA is TGTGCCAGCAGTCCCATTTACTCCTACAATGAGCAGTTCTTC. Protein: CASSPIYSYNEQFF. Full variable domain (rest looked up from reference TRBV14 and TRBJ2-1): EAGVTQFPSHSVIEKGQTVTLRCDPISGHDNLYWYRRVMGKEIKFLLHFVKESKQDESGMPNNRFLAERTGGTYSTLKVQPAELEDSGVYFCASSPIYSYNEQFFGPGTRLTVL.

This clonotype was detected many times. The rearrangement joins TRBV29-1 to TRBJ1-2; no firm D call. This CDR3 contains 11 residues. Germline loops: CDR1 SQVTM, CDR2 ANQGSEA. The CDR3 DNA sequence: TGCAGAGCCCCCCATCACTATGGCTACACCTTC. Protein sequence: CRAPHHYGYTF.

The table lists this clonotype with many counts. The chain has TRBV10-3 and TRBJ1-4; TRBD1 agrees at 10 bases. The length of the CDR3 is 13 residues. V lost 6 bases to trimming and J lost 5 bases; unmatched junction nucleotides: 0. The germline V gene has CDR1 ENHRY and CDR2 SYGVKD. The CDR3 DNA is TGTGCCATCAGGGGACAGGGGAATGAAAAACTGTTTTTT. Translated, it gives CAIRGQGNEKLFF.

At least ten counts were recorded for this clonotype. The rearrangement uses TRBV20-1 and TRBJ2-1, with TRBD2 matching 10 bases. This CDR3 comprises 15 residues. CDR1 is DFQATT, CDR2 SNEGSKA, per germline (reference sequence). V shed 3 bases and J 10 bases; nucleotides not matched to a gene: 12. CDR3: CSASGEREGSWEQFF. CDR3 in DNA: TGCAGTGCTAGCGGGGAGCGGGAGGGAAGCTGGGAGCAGTTCTTC.

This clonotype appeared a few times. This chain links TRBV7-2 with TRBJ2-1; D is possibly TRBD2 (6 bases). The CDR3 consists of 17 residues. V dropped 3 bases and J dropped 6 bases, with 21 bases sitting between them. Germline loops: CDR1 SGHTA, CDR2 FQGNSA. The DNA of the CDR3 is TGTGCCAGCAGCTTTGGGTCGGGGGTCACCCCGGGCAATGAGCAGTTCTTC. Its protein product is CASSFGSGVTPGNEQFF. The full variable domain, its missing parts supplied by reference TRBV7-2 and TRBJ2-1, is GAGVSQSPSNKVTEKGKDVELRCDPISGHTALYWYRQSLGQGLEFLIYFQGNSAPDKSGLPSDRFSAERTGGSVSTLTIQRTQQEDSAVYLCASSFGSGVTPGNEQFFGPGTRLTVL.

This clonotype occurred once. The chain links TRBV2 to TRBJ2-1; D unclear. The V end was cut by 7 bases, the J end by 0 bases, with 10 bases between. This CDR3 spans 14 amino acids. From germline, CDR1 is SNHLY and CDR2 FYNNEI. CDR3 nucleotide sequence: TGTGCCAGCACCGAGCGTAGCTCCTACAATGAGCAGTTCTTC. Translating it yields CASTERSSYNEQFF.

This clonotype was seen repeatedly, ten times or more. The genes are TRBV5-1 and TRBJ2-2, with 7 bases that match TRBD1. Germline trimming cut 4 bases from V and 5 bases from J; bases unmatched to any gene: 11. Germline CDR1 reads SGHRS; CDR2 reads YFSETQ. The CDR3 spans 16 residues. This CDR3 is CASSIQRQGTTGELFF. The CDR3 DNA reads TGCGCCAGCAGCATCCAACGACAGGGAACTACCGGGGAGCTGTTTTTT.

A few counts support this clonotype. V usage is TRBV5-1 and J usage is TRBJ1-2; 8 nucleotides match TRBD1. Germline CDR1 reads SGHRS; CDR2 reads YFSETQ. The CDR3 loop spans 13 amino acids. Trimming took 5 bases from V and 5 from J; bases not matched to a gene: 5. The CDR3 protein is CASRPDRGYGYTF. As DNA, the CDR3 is TGCGCCAGCAGACCAGACAGGGGTTATGGCTACACCTTC.

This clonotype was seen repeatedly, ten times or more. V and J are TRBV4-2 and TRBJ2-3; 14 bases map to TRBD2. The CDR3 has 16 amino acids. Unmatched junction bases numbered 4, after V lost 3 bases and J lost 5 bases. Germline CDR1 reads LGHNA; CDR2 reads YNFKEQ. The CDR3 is CASSQGLAGEGDTQYF. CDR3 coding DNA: TGTGCCAGCAGCCAGGGACTAGCGGGAGAGGGAGATACGCAGTATTTT.

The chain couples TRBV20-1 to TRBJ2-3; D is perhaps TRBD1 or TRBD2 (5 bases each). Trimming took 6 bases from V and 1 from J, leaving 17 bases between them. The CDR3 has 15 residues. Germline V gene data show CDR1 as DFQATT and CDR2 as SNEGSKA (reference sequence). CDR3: CSAANAGSGTDTQYF. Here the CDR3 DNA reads TGCAGTGCAGCGAACGCAGGGAGTGGCACAGATACGCAGTATTTT.

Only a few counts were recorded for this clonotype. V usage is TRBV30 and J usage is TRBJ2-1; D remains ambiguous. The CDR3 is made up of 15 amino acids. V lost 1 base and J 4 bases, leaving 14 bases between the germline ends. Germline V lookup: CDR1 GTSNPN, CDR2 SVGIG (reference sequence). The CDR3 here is CAWSARVDFYNEQFF. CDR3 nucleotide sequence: TGTGCCTGGAGTGCCCGCGTCGACTTTTACAATGAGCAGTTCTTC.

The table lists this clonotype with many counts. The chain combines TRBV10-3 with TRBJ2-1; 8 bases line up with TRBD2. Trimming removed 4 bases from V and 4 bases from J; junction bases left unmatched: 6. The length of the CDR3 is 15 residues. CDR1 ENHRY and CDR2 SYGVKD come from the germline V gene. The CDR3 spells CAISVTGGPYNEQFF. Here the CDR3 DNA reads TGTGCCATCAGTGTTACGGGAGGGCCGTACAATGAGCAGTTCTTC.

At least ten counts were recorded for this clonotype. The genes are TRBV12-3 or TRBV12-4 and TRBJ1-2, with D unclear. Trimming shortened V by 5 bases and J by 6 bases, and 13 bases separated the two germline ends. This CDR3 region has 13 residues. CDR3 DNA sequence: TGTGCCAGCAGTGGCGGTGGCTGGAATGGCTACACCTTC. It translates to CASSGGGWNGYTF.

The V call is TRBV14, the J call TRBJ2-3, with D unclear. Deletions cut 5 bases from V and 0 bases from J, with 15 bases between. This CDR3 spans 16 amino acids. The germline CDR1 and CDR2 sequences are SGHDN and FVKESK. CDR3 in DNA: TGTGCCAGCAGCTTAACAGCATACTACAGCACAGATACGCAGTATTTT. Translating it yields CASSLTAYYSTDTQYF.

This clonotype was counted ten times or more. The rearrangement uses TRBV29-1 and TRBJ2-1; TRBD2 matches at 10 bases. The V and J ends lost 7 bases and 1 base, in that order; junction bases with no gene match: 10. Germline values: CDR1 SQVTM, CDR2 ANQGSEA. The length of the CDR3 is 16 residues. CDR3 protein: CSAMTSGSESYNEQFF. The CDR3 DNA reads TGCAGCGCCATGACTAGCGGGTCAGAGTCCTACAATGAGCAGTTCTTC.

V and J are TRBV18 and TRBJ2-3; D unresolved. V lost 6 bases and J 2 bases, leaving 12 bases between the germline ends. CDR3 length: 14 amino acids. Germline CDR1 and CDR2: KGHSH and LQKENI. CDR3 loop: CASSPYQNTDTQYF. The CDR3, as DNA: TGTGCCAGCTCCCCCTACCAGAACACAGATACGCAGTATTTT.

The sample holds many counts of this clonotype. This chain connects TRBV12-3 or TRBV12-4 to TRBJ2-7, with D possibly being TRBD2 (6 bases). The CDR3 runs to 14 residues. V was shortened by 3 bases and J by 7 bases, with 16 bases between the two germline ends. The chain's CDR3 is CASSFSASVGEQYF. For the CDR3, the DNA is TGTGCCAGCAGTTTCTCGGCTAGCGTGGGGGAGCAGTACTTC.